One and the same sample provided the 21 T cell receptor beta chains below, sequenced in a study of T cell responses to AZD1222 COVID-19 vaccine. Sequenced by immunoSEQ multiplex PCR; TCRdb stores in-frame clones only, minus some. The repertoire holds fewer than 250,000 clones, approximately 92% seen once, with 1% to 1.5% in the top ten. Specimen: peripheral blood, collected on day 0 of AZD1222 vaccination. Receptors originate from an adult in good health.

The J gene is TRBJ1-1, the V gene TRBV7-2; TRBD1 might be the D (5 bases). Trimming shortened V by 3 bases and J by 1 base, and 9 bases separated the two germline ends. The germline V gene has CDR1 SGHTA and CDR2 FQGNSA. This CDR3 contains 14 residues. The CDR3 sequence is CASSFRVPNTEAFF. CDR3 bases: TGTGCCAGCAGCTTCAGGGTCCCGAACACTGAAGCTTTCTTT.

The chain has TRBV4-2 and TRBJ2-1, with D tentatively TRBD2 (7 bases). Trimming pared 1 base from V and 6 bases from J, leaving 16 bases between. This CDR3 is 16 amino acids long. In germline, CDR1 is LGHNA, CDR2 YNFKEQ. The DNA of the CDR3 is TGTGCCAGCAGCCAAGCCCAAGGGGGGGGTTCCAATGAGCAGTTCTTC. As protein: CASSQAQGGGSNEQFF.

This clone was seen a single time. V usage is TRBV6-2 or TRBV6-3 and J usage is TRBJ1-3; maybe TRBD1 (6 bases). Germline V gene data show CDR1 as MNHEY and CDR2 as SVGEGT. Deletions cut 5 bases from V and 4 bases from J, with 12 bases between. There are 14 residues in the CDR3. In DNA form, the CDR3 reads TGTGCCAGCAGTCAACAGGGATCGGGAAACACCATATATTTT. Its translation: CASSQQGSGNTIYF.

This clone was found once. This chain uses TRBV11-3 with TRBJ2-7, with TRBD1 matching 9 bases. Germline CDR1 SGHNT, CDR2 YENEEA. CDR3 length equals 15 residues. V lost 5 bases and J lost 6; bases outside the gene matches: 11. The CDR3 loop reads CASSPRQGGQSEQYF. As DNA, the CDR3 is TGTGCCAGCAGCCCGCGACAGGGGGGTCAATCCGAGCAGTACTTC.

The CDR3 region is CASRDRSSYEQYF. The CDR3 DNA follows: TGTGCCAGCAGGGACAGAAGCTCCTACGAGCAGTACTTC. This chain joins TRBV3-1 (or the pseudogene TRBV3-2) and TRBJ2-7; possible D gene TRBD1, 6 bases. The CDR3 runs 13 residues. Trimming pared 6 bases from V and 0 bases from J, leaving 9 bases between. CDR1 LGHDT and CDR2 YNNKEL come from the germline V gene (reference sequence).

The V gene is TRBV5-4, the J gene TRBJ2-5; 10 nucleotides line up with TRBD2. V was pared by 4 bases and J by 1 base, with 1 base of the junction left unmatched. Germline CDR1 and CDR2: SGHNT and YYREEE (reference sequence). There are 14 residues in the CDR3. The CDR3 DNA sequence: TGTGCCAGCAGCCTAGCGGGGGCCCAAGAGACCCAGTACTTC. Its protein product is CASSLAGAQETQYF.

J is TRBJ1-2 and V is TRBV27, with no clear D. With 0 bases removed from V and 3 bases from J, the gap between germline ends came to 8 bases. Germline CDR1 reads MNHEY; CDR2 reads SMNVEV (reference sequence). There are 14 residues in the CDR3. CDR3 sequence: CASSLSKTYYGYTF. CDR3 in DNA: TGTGCCAGCAGTTTATCGAAGACGTACTATGGCTACACCTTC.

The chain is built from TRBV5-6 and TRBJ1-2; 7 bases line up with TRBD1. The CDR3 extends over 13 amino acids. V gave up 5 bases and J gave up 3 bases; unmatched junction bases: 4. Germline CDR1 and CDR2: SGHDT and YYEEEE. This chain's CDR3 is CASSSGGDYGYTF. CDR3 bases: TGTGCCAGCAGTTCAGGGGGGGACTATGGCTACACCTTC. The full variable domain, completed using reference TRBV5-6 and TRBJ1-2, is DAGVTQSPTHLIKTRGQQVTLRCSPKSGHDTVSWYQQALGQGPQFIFQYYEEEERQRGNFPDRFSGHQFPNYSSELNVNALLLGDSALYLCASSSGGDYGYTFGSGTRLTVV.

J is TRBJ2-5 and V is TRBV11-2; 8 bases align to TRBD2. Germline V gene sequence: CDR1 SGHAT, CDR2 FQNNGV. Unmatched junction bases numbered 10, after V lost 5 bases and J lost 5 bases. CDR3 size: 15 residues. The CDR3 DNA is TGTGCCAGCAGCCCGGCAAGCGGGGGCTGGGAGACCCAGTACTTC. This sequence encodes CASSPASGGWETQYF.

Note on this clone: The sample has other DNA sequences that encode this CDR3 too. CDR3: CASSLVGNQPQHF. DNA of the CDR3: TGTGCCAGCAGCTTAGTGGGAAATCAGCCCCAGCATTTT. The V call is TRBV7-2, the J call TRBJ1-5; D is undetermined. V lost 1 base and J 4 bases, leaving 5 bases between the germline ends. The V gene's germline CDR1 is SGHTA and CDR2 FQGNSA. This CDR3 spans 13 amino acids.

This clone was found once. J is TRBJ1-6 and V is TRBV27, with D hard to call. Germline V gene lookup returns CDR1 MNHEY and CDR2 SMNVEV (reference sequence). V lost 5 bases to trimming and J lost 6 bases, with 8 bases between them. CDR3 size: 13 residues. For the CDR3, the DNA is TGTGCCAGCAGTATGCCCAGTAATTCACCCCTCCACTTT. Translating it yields CASSMPSNSPLHF.

CDR3 in DNA: TGTGCCAGCAGCGGGGTCACCCACGAGCAGTACTTC. It specifies CASSGVTHEQYF. The V and J genes are TRBV9 and TRBJ2-7; no reliable D call. V lost 3 bases to trimming and J lost 5 bases, with 9 bases between them. CDR1 is SGDLS and CDR2 is YYNGEE in the germline V gene. The CDR3 runs 12 residues.

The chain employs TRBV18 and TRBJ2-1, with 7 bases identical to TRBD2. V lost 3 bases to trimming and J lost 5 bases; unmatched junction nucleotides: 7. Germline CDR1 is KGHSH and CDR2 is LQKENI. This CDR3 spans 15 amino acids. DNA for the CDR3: TGTGCCAGCTCACCGGGAGGGCGAGGGAACAATGAGCAGTTCTTC. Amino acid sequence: CASSPGGRGNNEQFF.

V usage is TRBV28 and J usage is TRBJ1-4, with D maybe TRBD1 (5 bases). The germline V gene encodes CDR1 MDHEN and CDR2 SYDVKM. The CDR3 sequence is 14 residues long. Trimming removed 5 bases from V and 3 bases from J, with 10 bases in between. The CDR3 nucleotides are TGTGCCAGCAGTCAGGGATTCCCTAATGAAAAACTGTTTTTT. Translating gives CASSQGFPNEKLFF.

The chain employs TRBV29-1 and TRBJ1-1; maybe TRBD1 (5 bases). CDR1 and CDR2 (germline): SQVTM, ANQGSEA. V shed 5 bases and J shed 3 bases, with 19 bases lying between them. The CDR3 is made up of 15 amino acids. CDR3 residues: CSVRKGTGPDTEAFF. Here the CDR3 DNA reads TGCAGCGTTCGTAAGGGGACCGGACCTGACACTGAAGCTTTCTTT.

The CDR3 here is CASSLGVTSRPGEQFF. The CDR3 bases are TGTGCCAGCAGCTTAGGAGTAACTAGCCGGCCCGGTGAGCAGTTCTTC. The chain employs TRBV11-2 and TRBJ2-1; tentative D call: TRBD2 (6 bases). The germline gives CDR1 SGHAT, CDR2 FQNNGV. Trimming stripped 1 base from V and 9 bases from J, with 19 bases between. There are 16 residues in the CDR3.

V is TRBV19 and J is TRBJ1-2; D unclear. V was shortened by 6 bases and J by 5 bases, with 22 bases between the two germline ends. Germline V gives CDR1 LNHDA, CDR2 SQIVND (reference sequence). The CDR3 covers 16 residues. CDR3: CASRPNTLGPQYGYTF. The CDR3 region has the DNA TGTGCCAGTAGACCGAACACACTCGGACCTCAGTATGGCTACACCTTC.

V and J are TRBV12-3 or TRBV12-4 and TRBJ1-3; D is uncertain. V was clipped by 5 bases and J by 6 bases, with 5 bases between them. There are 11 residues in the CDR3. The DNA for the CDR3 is TGTGCCAGCAGTCAGCCAAACACCATATATTTT. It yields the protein CASSQPNTIYF.

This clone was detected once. CDR3 sequence: CASSREGNQPQHF. As DNA, the CDR3 is TGTGCCAGCAGCCGGGAAGGAAATCAGCCCCAGCATTTT. V gene TRBV6-2 or TRBV6-3 combines with J gene TRBJ1-5; D uncertain. Germline V gene lookup returns CDR1 MNHEY and CDR2 SVGEGT. Trimming removed 6 bases at V and 4 bases at J, with 10 bases between. The CDR3 length is 13 residues.

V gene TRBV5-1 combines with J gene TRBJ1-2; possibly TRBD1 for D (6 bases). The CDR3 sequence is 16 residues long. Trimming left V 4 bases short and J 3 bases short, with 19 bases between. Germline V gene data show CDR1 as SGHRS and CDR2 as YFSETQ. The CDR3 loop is CASSRGGAGQHYGYTF. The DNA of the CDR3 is TGCGCCAGCAGCCGGGGAGGGGCGGGACAACACTATGGCTACACCTTC.

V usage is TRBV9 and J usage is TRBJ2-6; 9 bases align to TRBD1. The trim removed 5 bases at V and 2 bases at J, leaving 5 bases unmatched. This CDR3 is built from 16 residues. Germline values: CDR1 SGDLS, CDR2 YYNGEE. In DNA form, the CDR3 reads TGTGCCAGCAGGGAAGGGACAGGGACTGGGGCCAACGTCCTGACTTTC. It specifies CASREGTGTGANVLTF.